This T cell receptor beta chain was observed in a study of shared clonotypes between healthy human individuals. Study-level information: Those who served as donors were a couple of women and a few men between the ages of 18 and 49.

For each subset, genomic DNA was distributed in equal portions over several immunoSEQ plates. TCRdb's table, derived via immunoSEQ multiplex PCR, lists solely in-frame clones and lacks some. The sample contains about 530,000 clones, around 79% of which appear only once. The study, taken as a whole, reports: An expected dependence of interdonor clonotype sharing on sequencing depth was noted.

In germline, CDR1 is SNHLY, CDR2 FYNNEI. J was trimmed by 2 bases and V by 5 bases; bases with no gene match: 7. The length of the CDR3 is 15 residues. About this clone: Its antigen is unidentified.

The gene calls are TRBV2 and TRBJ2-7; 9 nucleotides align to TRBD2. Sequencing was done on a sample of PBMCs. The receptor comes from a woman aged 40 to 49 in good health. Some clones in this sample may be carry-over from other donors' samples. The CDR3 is CASSFPGTSTYEQYF. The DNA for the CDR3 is TGTGCCAGCAGTTTCCCCGGGACTAGCACCTACGAGCAGTACTTC.